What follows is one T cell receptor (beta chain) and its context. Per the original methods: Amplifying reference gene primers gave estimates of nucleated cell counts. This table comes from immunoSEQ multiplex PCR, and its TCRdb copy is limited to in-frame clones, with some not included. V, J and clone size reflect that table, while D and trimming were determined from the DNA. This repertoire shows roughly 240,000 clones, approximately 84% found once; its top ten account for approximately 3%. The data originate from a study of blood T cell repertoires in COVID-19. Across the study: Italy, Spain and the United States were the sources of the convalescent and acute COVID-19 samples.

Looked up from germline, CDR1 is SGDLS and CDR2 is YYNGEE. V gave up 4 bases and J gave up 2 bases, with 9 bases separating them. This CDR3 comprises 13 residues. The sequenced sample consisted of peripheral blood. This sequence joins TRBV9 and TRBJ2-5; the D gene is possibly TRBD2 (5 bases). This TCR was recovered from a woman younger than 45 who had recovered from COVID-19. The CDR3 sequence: CASSFSVQETQYF. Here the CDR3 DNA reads TGTGCCAGCAGCTTTAGCGTACAAGAGACCCAGTACTTC.